This T cell receptor (beta chain) was identified during a study of control samples from healthy donors and cancer patients. The CDR3 extends over 11 amino acids. Looked up from germline, CDR1 is SNHLY and CDR2 is FYNNEI. The V end lost 5 bases, the J end lost 4 bases, and 5 bases lay between the germline ends. Profiling relied on immunoSEQ multiplex PCR, and the TCRdb table lists in-frame clones only, not all of them. The sample consists of fewer than 100,000 clones, roughly 86% of them appearing once. V gene TRBV2 combines with J gene TRBJ1-2; D gene unclear. Sequenced input: blood. The source of this sequence is a man aged 55 to 70 in good health. CDR3 residues: CASSSAYGYTF. CDR3 bases: TGTGCCAGCAGTTCGGCCTATGGCTACACCTTC.